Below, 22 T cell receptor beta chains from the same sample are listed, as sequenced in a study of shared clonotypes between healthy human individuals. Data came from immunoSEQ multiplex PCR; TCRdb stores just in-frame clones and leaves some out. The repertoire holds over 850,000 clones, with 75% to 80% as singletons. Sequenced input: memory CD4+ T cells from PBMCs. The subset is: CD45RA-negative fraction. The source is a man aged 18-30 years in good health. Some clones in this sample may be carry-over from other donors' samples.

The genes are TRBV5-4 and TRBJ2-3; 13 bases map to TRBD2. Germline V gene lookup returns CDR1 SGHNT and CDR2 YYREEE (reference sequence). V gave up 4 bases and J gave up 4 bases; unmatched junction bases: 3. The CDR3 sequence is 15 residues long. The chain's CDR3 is CASSKGTSGADTQYF. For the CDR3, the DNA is TGTGCCAGCAGCAAAGGGACTAGCGGGGCAGATACGCAGTATTTT.

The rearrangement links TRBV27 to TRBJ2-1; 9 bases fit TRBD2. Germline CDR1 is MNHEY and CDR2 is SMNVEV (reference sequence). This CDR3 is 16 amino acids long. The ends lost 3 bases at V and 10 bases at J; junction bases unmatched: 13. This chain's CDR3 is CASSLVAGGPYAEQFF. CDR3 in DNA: TGTGCCAGCAGTTTGGTTGCGGGAGGGCCCTACGCGGAGCAGTTCTTC.

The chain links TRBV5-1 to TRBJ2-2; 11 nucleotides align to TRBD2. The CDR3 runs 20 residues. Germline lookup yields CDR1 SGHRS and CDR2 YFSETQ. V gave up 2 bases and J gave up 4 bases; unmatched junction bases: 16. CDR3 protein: CASSFTVIGLAGMSTGELFF. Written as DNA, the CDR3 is TGCGCCAGCAGCTTCACAGTAATCGGACTAGCGGGTATGAGCACCGGGGAGCTGTTTTTT.

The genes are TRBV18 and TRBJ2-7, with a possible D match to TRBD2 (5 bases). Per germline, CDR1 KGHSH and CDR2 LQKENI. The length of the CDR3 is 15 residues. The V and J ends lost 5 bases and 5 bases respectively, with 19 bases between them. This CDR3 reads CASSGRSGFSHEQYF. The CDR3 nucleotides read TGTGCCAGCTCAGGCCGATCGGGGTTTTCCCACGAGCAGTACTTC. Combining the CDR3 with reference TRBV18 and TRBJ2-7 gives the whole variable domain NAGVMQNPRHLVRRRGQEARLRCSPMKGHSHVYWYRQLPEEGLKFMVYLQKENIIDESGMPKERFSAEFPKEGPSILRIQQVVRGDSAAYFCASSGRSGFSHEQYFGPGTRLTVT.

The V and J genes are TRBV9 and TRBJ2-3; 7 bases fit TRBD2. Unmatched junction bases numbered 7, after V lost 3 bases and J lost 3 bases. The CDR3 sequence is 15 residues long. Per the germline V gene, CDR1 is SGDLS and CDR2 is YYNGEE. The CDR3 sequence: CASSGGGSATDTQYF. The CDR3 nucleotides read TGTGCCAGCAGCGGGGGCGGGAGTGCTACAGATACGCAGTATTTT.

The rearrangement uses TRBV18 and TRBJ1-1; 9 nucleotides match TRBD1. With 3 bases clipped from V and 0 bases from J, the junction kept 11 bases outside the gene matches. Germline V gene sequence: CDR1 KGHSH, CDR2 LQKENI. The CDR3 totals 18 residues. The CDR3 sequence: CASSPGPGQGSMNTEAFF. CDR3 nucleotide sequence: TGTGCCAGCTCACCCGGGCCGGGACAGGGCTCCATGAACACTGAAGCTTTCTTT. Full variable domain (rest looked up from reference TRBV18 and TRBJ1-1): NAGVMQNPRHLVRRRGQEARLRCSPMKGHSHVYWYRQLPEEGLKFMVYLQKENIIDESGMPKERFSAEFPKEGPSILRIQQVVRGDSAAYFCASSPGPGQGSMNTEAFFGQGTRLTVV.

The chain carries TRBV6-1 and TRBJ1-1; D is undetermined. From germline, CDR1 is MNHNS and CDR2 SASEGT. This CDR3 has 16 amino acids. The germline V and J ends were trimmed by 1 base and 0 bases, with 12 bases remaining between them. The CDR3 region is CASSEGLGFMNTEAFF. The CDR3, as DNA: TGTGCCAGCAGTGAAGGGTTAGGTTTTATGAACACTGAAGCTTTCTTT.

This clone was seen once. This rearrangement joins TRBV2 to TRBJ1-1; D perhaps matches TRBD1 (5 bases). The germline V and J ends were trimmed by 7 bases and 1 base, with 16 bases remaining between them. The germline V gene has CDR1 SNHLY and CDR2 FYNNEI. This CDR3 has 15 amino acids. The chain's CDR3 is CASTQGRSGNTEAFF. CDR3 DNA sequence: TGTGCCAGCACCCAGGGCCGGTCGGGGAACACTGAAGCTTTCTTT.

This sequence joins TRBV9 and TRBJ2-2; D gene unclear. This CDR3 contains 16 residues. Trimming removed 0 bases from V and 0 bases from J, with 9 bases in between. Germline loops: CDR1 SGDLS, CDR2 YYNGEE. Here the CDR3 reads CASSVVHRSNTGELFF. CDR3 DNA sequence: TGTGCCAGCAGCGTAGTACACAGATCGAACACCGGGGAGCTGTTTTTT. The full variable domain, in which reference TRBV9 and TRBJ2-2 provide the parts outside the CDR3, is DSGVTQTPKHLITATGQRVTLRCSPRSGDLSVYWYQQSLDQGLQFLIQYYNGEERAKGNILERFSAQQFPDLHSELNLSSLELGDSALYFCASSVVHRSNTGELFFGEGSRLTVL.

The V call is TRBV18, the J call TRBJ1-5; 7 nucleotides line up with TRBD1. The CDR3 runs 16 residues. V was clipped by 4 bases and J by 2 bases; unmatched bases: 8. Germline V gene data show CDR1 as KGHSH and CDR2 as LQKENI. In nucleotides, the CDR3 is TGTGCCAGCTCACAGAATTCAGGGGGGGGCAATCAGCCCCAGCATTTT. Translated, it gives CASSQNSGGGNQPQHF.

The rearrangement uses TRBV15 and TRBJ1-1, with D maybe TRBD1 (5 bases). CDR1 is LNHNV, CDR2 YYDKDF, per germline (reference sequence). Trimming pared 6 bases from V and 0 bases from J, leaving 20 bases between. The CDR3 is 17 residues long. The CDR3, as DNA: TGTGCCACCAGAGGATCGCAGACAGCTTTTATGAACACTGAAGCTTTCTTT. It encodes CATRGSQTAFMNTEAFF.

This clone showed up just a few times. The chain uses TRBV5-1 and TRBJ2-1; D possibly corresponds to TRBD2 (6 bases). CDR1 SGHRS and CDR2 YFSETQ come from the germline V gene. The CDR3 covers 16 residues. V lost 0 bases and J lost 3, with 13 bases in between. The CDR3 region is CASSLAGGTDYNEQFF. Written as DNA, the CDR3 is TGCGCCAGCAGCTTGGCGGGCGGGACGGACTACAATGAGCAGTTCTTC.

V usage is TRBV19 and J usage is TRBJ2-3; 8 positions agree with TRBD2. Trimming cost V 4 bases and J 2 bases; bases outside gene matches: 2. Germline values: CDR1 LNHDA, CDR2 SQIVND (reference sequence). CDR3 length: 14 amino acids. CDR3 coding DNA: TGTGCCAGTAGTAGCGGGAGGTTCACAGATACGCAGTATTTT. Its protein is CASSSGRFTDTQYF.

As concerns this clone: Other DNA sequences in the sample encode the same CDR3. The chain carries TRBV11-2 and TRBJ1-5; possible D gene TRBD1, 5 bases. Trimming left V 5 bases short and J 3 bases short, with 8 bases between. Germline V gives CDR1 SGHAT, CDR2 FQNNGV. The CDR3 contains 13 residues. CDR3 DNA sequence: TGTGCCAGCAGCCCGGGGCTCAATCAGCCCCAGCATTTT. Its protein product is CASSPGLNQPQHF.

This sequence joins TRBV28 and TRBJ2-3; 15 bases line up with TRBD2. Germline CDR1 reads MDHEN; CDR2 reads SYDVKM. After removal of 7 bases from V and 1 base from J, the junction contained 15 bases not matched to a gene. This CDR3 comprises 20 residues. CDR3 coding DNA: TGTGCCAGCAAAAATCCCGGGACTAGCGGGAGGCCATCGGGCACAGATACGCAGTATTTT. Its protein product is CASKNPGTSGRPSGTDTQYF.

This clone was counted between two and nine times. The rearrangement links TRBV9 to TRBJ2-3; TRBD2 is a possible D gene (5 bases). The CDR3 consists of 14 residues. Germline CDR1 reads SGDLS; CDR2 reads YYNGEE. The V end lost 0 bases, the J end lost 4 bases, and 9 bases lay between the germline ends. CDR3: CASSVAASPDTQYF. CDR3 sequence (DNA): TGTGCCAGCAGCGTAGCGGCTAGCCCAGATACGCAGTATTTT.

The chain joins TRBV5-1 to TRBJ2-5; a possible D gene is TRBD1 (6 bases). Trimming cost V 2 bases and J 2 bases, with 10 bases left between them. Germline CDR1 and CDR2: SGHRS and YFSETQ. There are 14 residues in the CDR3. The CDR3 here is CASSFNGQQETQYF. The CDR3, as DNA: TGCGCCAGCAGCTTTAACGGACAGCAAGAGACCCAGTACTTC.

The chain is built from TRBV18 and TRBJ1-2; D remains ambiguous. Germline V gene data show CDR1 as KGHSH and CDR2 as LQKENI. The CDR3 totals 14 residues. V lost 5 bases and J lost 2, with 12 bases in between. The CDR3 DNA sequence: TGTGCCAGCTCATTAAACGACGGAAACTATGGCTACACCTTC. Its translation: CASSLNDGNYGYTF.

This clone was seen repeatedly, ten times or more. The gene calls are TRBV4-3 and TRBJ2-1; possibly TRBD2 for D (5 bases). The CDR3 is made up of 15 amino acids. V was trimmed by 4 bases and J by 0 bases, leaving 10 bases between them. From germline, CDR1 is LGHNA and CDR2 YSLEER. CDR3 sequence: CASSLGLDSYNEQFF. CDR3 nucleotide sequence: TGCGCCAGCAGCCTCGGACTCGACTCCTACAATGAGCAGTTCTTC.

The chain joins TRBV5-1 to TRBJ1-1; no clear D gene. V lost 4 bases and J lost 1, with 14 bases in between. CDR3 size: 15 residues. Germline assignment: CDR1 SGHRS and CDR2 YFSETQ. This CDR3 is CASSPRGVPNTEAFF. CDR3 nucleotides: TGCGCCAGCAGCCCCCGCGGGGTGCCGAACACTGAAGCTTTCTTT.

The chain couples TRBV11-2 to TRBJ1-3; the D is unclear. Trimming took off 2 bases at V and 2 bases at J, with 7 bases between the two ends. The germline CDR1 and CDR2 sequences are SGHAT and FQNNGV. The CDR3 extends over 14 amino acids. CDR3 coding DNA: TGTGCCAGCAGCTTATCTGGGGCTGGAAACACCATATATTTT. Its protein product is CASSLSGAGNTIYF.

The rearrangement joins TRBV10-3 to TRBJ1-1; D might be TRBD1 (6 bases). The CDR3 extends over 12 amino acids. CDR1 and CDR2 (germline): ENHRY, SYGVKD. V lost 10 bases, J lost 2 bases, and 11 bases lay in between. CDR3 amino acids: CATHGTNTEAFF. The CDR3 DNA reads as TGTGCCACCCACGGGACAAACACTGAAGCTTTCTTT.